Listed here are 19 T cell receptor beta chains from one sample, sequenced in a study of graft-versus-host responses after intestinal transplantation. Data came from immunoSEQ multiplex PCR; TCRdb stores just in-frame clones and leaves some out. The repertoire holds some 90,000 clones, with about 93% as singletons. Their specific antigens are unknown. Sequenced material: unstimulated CD8+ T cells sorted from spleen or lymph node cells, taken before intestinal transplant. These receptors all come from a human donor who received an intestinal transplant.

The chain couples TRBV6-5 to TRBJ2-3, with D perhaps TRBD2 (6 bases). In germline, CDR1 is MNHEY, CDR2 SVGAGI. CDR3 size: 14 residues. V was clipped by 4 bases and J by 2 bases, with 10 bases between them. The CDR3 sequence: CASSLADPTDTQYF. The CDR3, as DNA: TGTGCCAGCAGTTTAGCGGATCCCACAGATACGCAGTATTTT.

This sequence joins TRBV6-1 and TRBJ2-7, with TRBD2 matching over 9 bases. Germline assignment: CDR1 MNHNS and CDR2 SASEGT. CDR3 size: 15 residues. After removal of 8 bases from V and 1 base from J, the junction contained 9 bases not matched to a gene. As DNA, the CDR3 is TGTGCCAGCTGTATAGCGGGAGCCTTATCCTACGAGCAGTACTTC. Protein: CASCIAGALSYEQYF.

The rearrangement links TRBV5-1 to TRBJ1-2; 7 nucleotides match TRBD1. The germline gives CDR1 SGHRS, CDR2 YFSETQ. The CDR3 has 14 amino acids. Germline trimming cut 0 bases from V and 5 bases from J; bases unmatched to any gene: 4. The CDR3 is CASSLEGAWYGYTF. The CDR3 DNA sequence: TGCGCCAGCAGCTTGGAGGGGGCTTGGTATGGCTACACCTTC. Supplemented by reference TRBV5-1 and TRBJ1-2, the full variable domain reads KAGVTQTPRYLIKTRGQQVTLSCSPISGHRSVSWYQQTPGQGLQFLFEYFSETQRNKGNFPGRFSGRQFSNSRSEMNVSTLELGDSALYLCASSLEGAWYGYTFGSGTRLTVV.

The V call is TRBV5-1, the J call TRBJ2-7; D ambiguous. The CDR3 extends over 12 amino acids. V lost 4 bases and J lost 1, with 6 bases in between. Looked up from germline, CDR1 is SGHRS and CDR2 is YFSETQ. This CDR3 reads CASSTNSYEQYF. In nucleotides, the CDR3 is TGCGCCAGCAGCACAAATTCCTACGAGCAGTACTTC.

The genes are TRBV7-6 and TRBJ2-3; D is undetermined. The CDR3 consists of 13 residues. CDR1 SGHVS and CDR2 FNYEAQ come from the germline V gene. Trimming removed 4 bases from V and 3 bases from J, with 8 bases in between. CDR3 DNA sequence: TGTGCCAGCAGCTCCCCTCTAACAGATACGCAGTATTTT. Translated, it gives CASSSPLTDTQYF.

The chain employs TRBV21-1 and TRBJ1-1. TRBV21-1 corresponds to a pseudogene. The CDR3 runs to 19 residues. In nucleotides, the CDR3 is TGTGCCAGCAGCCTAAATCGGGAGGACAGCTGTAAGTCGGGGGTTGAAGCTTTCTTT. This sequence encodes CASSLNREDSCKSGVEAFF.

CDR3 protein: CASSQESGVLPYEQYF. The CDR3 DNA follows: TGTGCCAGCAGCCAAGAGTCAGGGGTCCTCCCCTACGAGCAGTACTTC. The genes are TRBV14 and TRBJ2-7, with a possible D match to TRBD1 (6 bases). V lost 0 bases and J 2 bases, leaving 14 bases between the germline ends. Germline V gene data show CDR1 as SGHDN and CDR2 as FVKESK. CDR3 length equals 16 residues.

The V and J genes are TRBV7-3 and TRBJ2-7; tentatively, D is TRBD1 (6 bases). Germline CDR1 is SGHTA and CDR2 is FQGTGA. The CDR3 is 14 residues long. The V end was cut by 5 bases, the J end by 0 bases, with 11 bases between. CDR3 in DNA: TGTGCCAGCAGCCCGGACAGCAACTCCTACGAGCAGTACTTC. It yields the protein CASSPDSNSYEQYF.

J is TRBJ2-7 and V is TRBV12-5; 10 bases align to TRBD2. The CDR3 consists of 14 residues. Germline CDR1 reads LGHNT; CDR2 reads FRNRAP. V trimming: 3 bases; J trimming: 4 bases; junction bases outside the gene matches: 3. CDR3 bases: TGTGCTAGTGGTTTTTGGACTAGCGGTTACGAGCAGTACTTC. Amino acids: CASGFWTSGYEQYF.

The chain carries TRBV11-2 and TRBJ2-5, with 7 bases fitting TRBD1. Germline values: CDR1 SGHAT, CDR2 FQNNGV. This CDR3 has 16 amino acids. V was clipped by 1 base and J by 1 base; unmatched bases: 6. Written as DNA, the CDR3 is TGTGCCAGCAGCTTAGGTCTTGGACAGGTCCAAGAGACCCAGTACTTC. Translation gives CASSLGLGQVQETQYF.

V is TRBV6-5 and J is TRBJ2-3, with a tentative D call TRBD2 (5 bases). Trimming cost V 6 bases and J 7 bases, with 11 bases left between them. The CDR3 has 12 residues. Germline V gene data show CDR1 as MNHEY and CDR2 as SVGAGI. The CDR3 DNA sequence: TGTGCCAGCAGACTAGGAGACAATACGCAGTATTTT. This codes for CASRLGDNTQYF.

CDR3 sequence: CASSIGTGGGYEQYF. The CDR3 coding sequence is TGTGCCAGTAGTATCGGGACAGGGGGCGGCTACGAGCAGTACTTC. J is TRBJ2-7 and V is TRBV19; 12 nucleotides line up with TRBD1. V lost 3 bases, J lost 3 bases, and 3 bases stayed unmatched. Germline V gene sequence: CDR1 LNHDA, CDR2 SQIVND (reference sequence). The CDR3 contains 15 residues.

V gene TRBV4-1 combines with J gene TRBJ1-2, with a tentative D call TRBD1 (6 bases). The CDR3 runs to 14 residues. CDR1 MGHRA and CDR2 YSYEKL come from the germline V gene. Trimming left V 3 bases short and J 3 bases short, with 11 bases between. CDR3 loop: CASSQTGGDYGYTF. Here the CDR3 DNA reads TGCGCCAGCAGCCAGACAGGAGGCGACTATGGCTACACCTTC.

This rearrangement joins TRBV13 to TRBJ2-5; unclear D gene. V was trimmed by 8 bases and J by 4 bases, leaving 23 bases between them. This CDR3 comprises 16 residues. The germline CDR1 and CDR2 sequences are PRHDT and FYEKMQ (reference sequence). In nucleotides, the CDR3 is TGTGCCAGCGCTCGAGCGTGGGAAGGACCTAGAGAGACCCAGTACTTC. Its protein is CASARAWEGPRETQYF.

The V gene is TRBV28, the J gene TRBJ2-1, with 13 bases identical to TRBD2. The germline V gene has CDR1 MDHEN and CDR2 SYDVKM. V gave up 5 bases and J gave up 8 bases; unmatched junction bases: 9. The CDR3 sequence is 16 residues long. CDR3 region: CASSPWTSGSIYEQFF. In DNA form, the CDR3 reads TGTGCCAGCAGTCCCTGGACTAGCGGGAGCATATATGAGCAGTTCTTC.

J is TRBJ2-4 and V is TRBV10-2; TRBD2 agrees at 7 bases. V lost 4 bases and J lost 2; bases outside the gene matches: 8. The CDR3 is 16 amino acids. Germline V gene data show CDR1 as WSHSY and CDR2 as SAAADI. The CDR3 DNA reads TGCGCCAGCAGTGTTAGCGGGCGGTCAACCAAAAACATTCAGTACTTC. This gives the protein CASSVSGRSTKNIQYF.

This chain connects TRBV19 to TRBJ2-1; tentative D call: TRBD2 (7 bases). Germline CDR1 reads LNHDA; CDR2 reads SQIVND (reference sequence). This CDR3 is built from 14 residues. V lost 6 bases and J lost 2, with 11 bases in between. CDR3 protein: CASREGGAYNEQFF. CDR3 bases: TGTGCCAGTAGAGAAGGGGGGGCCTACAATGAGCAGTTCTTC.

This clone was observed a few times. The chain couples TRBV2 to TRBJ2-2; D is perhaps TRBD1 (6 bases). The CDR3 contains 15 residues. Per germline, CDR1 SNHLY and CDR2 FYNNEI. V lost 4 bases, J lost 4 bases, and 13 bases lay in between. CDR3 sequence: CASSGWGPSTGELFF. The CDR3 nucleotides are TGTGCCAGCAGTGGCTGGGGGCCGAGCACCGGGGAGCTGTTTTTT.

This chain connects TRBV14 to TRBJ2-7; 8 bases are shared with TRBD2. V trimming: 6 bases; J trimming: 2 bases; junction bases outside the gene matches: 6. The CDR3 sequence is 14 residues long. Germline V gives CDR1 SGHDN, CDR2 FVKESK. The CDR3 sequence: CASRESGSPYEQYF. The CDR3 DNA reads as TGTGCCAGCAGGGAGAGCGGGAGCCCCTACGAGCAGTACTTC.